The rows below give T cell receptor beta chains drawn from one sample of a study of OX40 agonist ivuxolimab in advanced cancers. Profiling relied on immunoSEQ multiplex PCR, and the TCRdb table lists in-frame clones only, not all of them. The profile shows about 130,000 clones, less than 95% of them singletons. Sequenced here: CD4+ or CD8+ T cells sorted from blood, sampled in a trial of the OX40 agonist ivuxolimab. The receptor set was obtained from an adult with an advanced solid tumor such as melanoma, head and neck, liver or kidney cancer. Each CDR3 is given with its conserved first and last residue. D genes are given only for firm matches. The listing skips clone size in some rows; elsewhere it reads once, few, many or a size class.

v_call	d_call	j_call	clone_size	cdr3_aa	cdr3_nt
TRBV21-1	NA	TRBJ1-5	NA	CASSKRGLNQPQHF	TGTGCCAGCAGCAAGAGGGGGCTGAATCAGCCCCAGCATTTT
TRBV28	TRBD1	TRBJ2-5	once	CASIQGTQETQYF	TGTGCCAGCATACAGGGGACCCAAGAGACCCAGTACTTC
TRBV6-6	NA	TRBJ2-7	NA	CASSYFREYYEQYF	TGTGCCAGCAGTTACTTCCGGGAATACTACGAGCAGTACTTC
TRBV7-8	NA	TRBJ1-1	few	CASSWEGLTEAFF	TGTGCCAGCAGCTGGGAGGGACTCACTGAAGCTTTCTTT
TRBV19	NA	TRBJ2-7	NA	CASSPQAHRAAGNEQYF	TGTGCCAGTAGCCCGCAAGCCCACAGGGCAGCCGGGAACGAGCAGTACTTC
TRBV29-1	NA	TRBJ1-3	NA	CSVETPGNTIYF	TGCAGCGTTGAGACCCCTGGAAACACCATATATTTT
TRBV4-3	NA	TRBJ2-7	NA	CASSQDQGSHYEQYF	TGCGCCAGCAGCCAAGACCAGGGATCGCACTACGAGCAGTACTTC
TRBV5-1	NA	TRBJ2-7	NA	CASSLEARVEAEQYF	TGCGCCAGCAGCTTGGAGGCTAGGGTGGAAGCCGAGCAGTACTTC
TRBV7-2	TRBD1	TRBJ1-5	NA	CASSRDRGNQPQHF	TGTGCCAGCAGCAGAGACAGGGGCAATCAGCCCCAGCATTTT
TRBV28	TRBD1	TRBJ1-1	NA	CASRPTGRTEAFF	TGTGCCAGCAGGCCGACAGGGCGGACTGAAGCTTTCTTT
TRBV5-1	NA	TRBJ2-7	NA	CASSLDGSPYEQYF	TGCGCCAGCAGCTTGGACGGGTCTCCCTACGAGCAGTACTTC
TRBV2	NA	TRBJ1-1	few	CASRGKLTEAFF	TGTGCCAGCAGAGGGAAACTCACTGAAGCTTTCTTT
TRBV4-3	NA	TRBJ2-1	NA	CASSLTMGGEQFF	TGCGCCAGCAGCCTTACTATGGGGGGTGAGCAGTTCTTC
TRBV19	NA	TRBJ1-2	NA	CASSIPSGGYTF	TGTGCCAGTAGTATCCCATCGGGTGGCTACACCTTC
TRBV6-1	NA	TRBJ2-1	NA	CASSPGGLEQFF	TGTGCCAGCAGCCCCGGGGGCCTTGAGCAGTTCTTC
TRBV4-2	NA	TRBJ2-1	once	CASSQDTSANEQFF	TGTGCCAGCAGCCAGGATACCTCCGCCAATGAGCAGTTCTTC
TRBV29-1	NA	TRBJ1-1	NA	CSVGRGGQVEAFF	TGCAGCGTTGGGCGGGGGGGGCAGGTTGAAGCTTTCTTT
TRBV5-1	NA	TRBJ1-2	NA	CASSLARGGGSYGYTF	TGCGCCAGCAGCTTGGCCCGAGGGGGTGGGAGTTATGGCTACACCTTC
TRBV29-1	NA	TRBJ1-1	NA	CSVVWGSEAFF	TGCAGCGTTGTCTGGGGGTCTGAAGCTTTCTTT
TRBV15	TRBD2	TRBJ2-1	NA	CATSPGTSGRGNEQFF	TGTGCCACCAGCCCCGGGACTAGCGGGAGGGGGAATGAGCAGTTCTTC
TRBV2	TRBD1	TRBJ1-2	NA	CASSQTGSNYGYTF	TGTGCCAGCAGTCAGACAGGGTCTAACTATGGCTACACCTTC
TRBV10-3	TRBD1	TRBJ1-2	NA	CAIAGGIGYTF	TGTGCCATCGCAGGGGGAATCGGCTACACCTTC
TRBV6-5	NA	TRBJ1-3	NA	CASSYSMQAGNTIYF	TGTGCCAGCAGTTACTCGATGCAAGCTGGAAACACCATATATTTT
TRBV7-2	NA	TRBJ2-7	NA	CASSLWSGSYEQYF	TGTGCCAGCAGCTTATGGTCCGGGAGTTACGAGCAGTACTTC
TRBV5-1	NA	TRBJ2-7	NA	CASTALGSYEQYF	TGCGCCAGCACCGCTCTGGGCTCCTACGAGCAGTACTTC
TRBV5-4	TRBD2	TRBJ2-7	NA	CASSRTLLAASYEQYF	TGTGCCAGCAGCCGTACCCTTCTAGCGGCATCCTACGAGCAGTACTTC
TRBV18	NA	TRBJ2-7	NA	CASSPEEHEQYF	TGTGCCAGCTCACCCGAAGAGCACGAGCAGTACTTC
TRBV7-9	NA	TRBJ1-5	NA	CASSLVTDRQPQHF	TGTGCCAGCAGCTTGGTTACAGATCGTCAGCCCCAGCATTTT
TRBV28	TRBD2	TRBJ2-4	NA	CASSVWTSGGGENIQYF	TGTGCCAGCAGTGTCTGGACTAGCGGAGGGGGCGAAAACATTCAGTACTTC
TRBV5-1	NA	TRBJ2-1	NA	CASSLAGGPISYNEQFF	TGCGCCAGCAGCTTGGCCGGGGGCCCCATCTCCTACAATGAGCAGTTCTTC
TRBV9	NA	TRBJ2-3	few	CASGDTQYF	TGTGCCAGCGGGGATACGCAGTATTTT
TRBV5-1	NA	TRBJ2-7	NA	CASSQQGVWAYEQYF	TGCGCCAGCAGCCAACAGGGAGTTTGGGCCTACGAGCAGTACTTC
TRBV5-1	TRBD2	TRBJ2-2	NA	CASTLDGGGTGELFF	TGCGCCAGCACTCTGGACGGGGGAGGGACCGGGGAGCTGTTTTTT
TRBV2	NA	TRBJ2-7	few	CASNEPFAYEQYF	TGTGCCAGCAATGAGCCCTTTGCCTACGAGCAGTACTTC
TRBV9	TRBD2	TRBJ2-7	NA	CASSVEGLAAYEQYF	TGTGCCAGCAGCGTAGAAGGACTAGCGGCCTACGAGCAGTACTTC
TRBV29-1	NA	TRBJ1-5	NA	CSVQTAADQPQHF	TGCAGCGTTCAGACAGCAGCAGATCAGCCCCAGCATTTT
TRBV2	NA	TRBJ2-7	NA	CASRAPAAGDEQYF	TGTGCCAGCAGGGCCCCAGCGGCCGGCGACGAGCAGTACTTC
TRBV2	NA	TRBJ1-1	NA	CASSDPISNTEAFF	TGTGCCAGCAGTGACCCTATTTCGAACACTGAAGCTTTCTTT
TRBV19	NA	TRBJ2-5	NA	CASSRGETQYF	TGTGCCAGTAGTAGGGGAGAGACCCAGTACTTC
TRBV7-8	TRBD1	TRBJ2-5	NA	CASSYGQGFFGETQYF	TGTGCCAGCAGTTATGGACAGGGATTTTTCGGAGAGACCCAGTACTTC
TRBV9	TRBD2	TRBJ2-3	NA	CASSVEGLAETDTQYF	TGTGCCAGCAGCGTAGAAGGACTAGCGGAAACAGATACGCAGTATTTT
TRBV6-4	TRBD2	TRBJ2-3	NA	CASSAGLSTDTQYF	TGTGCCAGCAGTGCGGGACTAAGTACAGATACGCAGTATTTT
TRBV5-4	NA	TRBJ2-7	NA	CASSPRHSSSYEQYF	TGTGCCAGCAGCCCCAGACACTCGAGCTCCTACGAGCAGTACTTC
TRBV27	NA	TRBJ2-7	few	CASSYGYEQYF	TGTGCCAGCAGTTACGGCTACGAGCAGTACTTC
TRBV4-1	NA	TRBJ1-2	NA	CASSQGHEQLTANYGYTF	TGCGCCAGCAGCCAAGGTCATGAACAGCTAACAGCTAACTATGGCTACACCTTC
TRBV27	NA	TRBJ1-6	NA	CASSFLSWNSYNSPLHF	TGTGCCAGCAGTTTTTTGTCGTGGAATTCCTATAATTCACCCCTCCACTTT
TRBV7-9	NA	TRBJ1-4	NA	CASSLVSEKLFF	TGTGCCAGCAGCTTAGTATCTGAAAAACTGTTTTTT
TRBV9	TRBD2	TRBJ2-2	once	CASSVGGKAGWELFF	TGTGCCAGCAGCGTGGGGGGGAAAGCCGGGTGGGAGCTGTTTTTT
TRBV6-6	TRBD1	TRBJ2-7	NA	CASSYGQGAGYEQYF	TGTGCCAGCAGTTACGGGCAGGGGGCTGGCTACGAGCAGTACTTC
TRBV29-1	NA	TRBJ2-2	NA	CSVDSGTGELFF	TGCAGCGTTGATTCAGGGACCGGGGAGCTGTTTTTT
TRBV18	NA	TRBJ1-1	NA	CASSPGTLGTEAFF	TGTGCCAGCTCACCCGGGACTCTTGGCACTGAAGCTTTCTTT
TRBV19	NA	TRBJ2-7	NA	CASNQGDYEQYF	TGTGCCAGTAACCAGGGAGACTACGAGCAGTACTTC